The clone carrying this T cell receptor (beta chain) was detected once. The sample belongs to a study of T cell responses to AZD1222 COVID-19 vaccine. TCRdb's table, derived via immunoSEQ multiplex PCR, lists solely in-frame clones and lacks some. This sample has 150,000 to 200,000 clones, with about 92% found just once. V was trimmed by 6 bases and J by 3 bases, leaving 11 bases between them. CDR3 length: 13 residues. Germline CDR1 reads MNHEY; CDR2 reads SVGAGI. This receptor was obtained from an adult who received the AZD1222 COVID-19 vaccine. The gene calls are TRBV6-5 and TRBJ1-2, with a possible D match to TRBD1 (5 bases). The sample here was peripheral blood, taken 28 days after the second AZD1222 dose. The CDR3 DNA reads TGTGCCAGCAGCGCCGACAGCCACTATGGCTACACCTTC. Amino acid sequence: CASSADSHYGYTF.